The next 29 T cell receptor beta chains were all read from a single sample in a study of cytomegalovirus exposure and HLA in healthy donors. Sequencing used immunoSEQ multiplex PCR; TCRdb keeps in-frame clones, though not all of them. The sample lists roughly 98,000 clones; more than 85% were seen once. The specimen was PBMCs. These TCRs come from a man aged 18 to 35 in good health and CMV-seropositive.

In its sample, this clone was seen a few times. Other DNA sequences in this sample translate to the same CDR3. The chain's CDR3 is CSARVGYEQYF. As DNA, the CDR3 is TGCAGTGCTAGAGTCGGGTACGAGCAGTACTTC. The chain links TRBV20-1 to TRBJ2-7; D remains unclear. Trimming pared 1 base from V and 4 bases from J, leaving 5 bases between. Germline V gene lookup returns CDR1 DFQATT and CDR2 SNEGSKA (reference sequence). The CDR3 is made up of 11 amino acids.

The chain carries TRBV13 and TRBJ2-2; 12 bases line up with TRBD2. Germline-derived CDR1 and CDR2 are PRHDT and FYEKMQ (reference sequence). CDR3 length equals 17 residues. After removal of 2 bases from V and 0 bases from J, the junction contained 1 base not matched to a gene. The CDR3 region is CASSLRTSGTNTGELFF. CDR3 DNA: TGTGCCAGCAGCTTAAGGACTAGCGGGACGAACACCGGGGAGCTGTTTTTT.

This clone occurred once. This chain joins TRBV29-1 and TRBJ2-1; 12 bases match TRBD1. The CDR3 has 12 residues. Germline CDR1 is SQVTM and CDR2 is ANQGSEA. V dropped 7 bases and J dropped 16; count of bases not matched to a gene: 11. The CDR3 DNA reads TGCAGCGCCGGTGGGGGACAGGGGGCACGATTCTTC. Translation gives CSAGGGQGARFF.

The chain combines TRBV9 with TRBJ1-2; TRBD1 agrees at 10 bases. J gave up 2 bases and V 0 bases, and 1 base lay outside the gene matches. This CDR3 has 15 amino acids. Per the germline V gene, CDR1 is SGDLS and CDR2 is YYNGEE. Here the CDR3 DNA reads TGTGCCAGCAGCGTAGCGGGACAGGGGAACTATGGCTACACCTTC. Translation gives CASSVAGQGNYGYTF. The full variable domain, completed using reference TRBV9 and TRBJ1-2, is DSGVTQTPKHLITATGQRVTLRCSPRSGDLSVYWYQQSLDQGLQFLIQYYNGEERAKGNILERFSAQQFPDLHSELNLSSLELGDSALYFCASSVAGQGNYGYTFGSGTRLTVV.

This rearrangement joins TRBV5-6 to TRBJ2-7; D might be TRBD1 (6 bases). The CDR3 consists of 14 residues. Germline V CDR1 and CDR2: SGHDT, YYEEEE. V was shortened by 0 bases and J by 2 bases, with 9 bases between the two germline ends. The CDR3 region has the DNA TGTGCCAGCAGCTTGGTGACAGGTACCTACGAGCAGTACTTC. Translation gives CASSLVTGTYEQYF.

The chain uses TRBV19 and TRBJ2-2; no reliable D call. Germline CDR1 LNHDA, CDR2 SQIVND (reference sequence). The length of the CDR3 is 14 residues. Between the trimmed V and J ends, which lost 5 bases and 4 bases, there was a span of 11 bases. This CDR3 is CASSRRQLTGELFF. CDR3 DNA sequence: TGTGCCAGTAGTCGTCGACAACTCACCGGGGAGCTGTTTTTT.

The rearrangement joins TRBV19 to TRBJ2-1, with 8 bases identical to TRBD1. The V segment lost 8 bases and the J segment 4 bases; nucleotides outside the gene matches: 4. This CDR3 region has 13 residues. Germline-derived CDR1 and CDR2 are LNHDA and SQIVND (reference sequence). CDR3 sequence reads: CASSGTGYNEQFF. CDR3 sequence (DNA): TGTGCCAGTTCCGGGACAGGTTACAATGAGCAGTTCTTC.

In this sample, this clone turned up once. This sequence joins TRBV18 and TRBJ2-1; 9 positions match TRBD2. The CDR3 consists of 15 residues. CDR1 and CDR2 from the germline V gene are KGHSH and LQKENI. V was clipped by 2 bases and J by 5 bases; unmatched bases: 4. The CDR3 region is CASSPSGGGDNEQFF. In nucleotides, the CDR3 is TGTGCCAGCTCACCATCTGGCGGGGGGGACAATGAGCAGTTCTTC.

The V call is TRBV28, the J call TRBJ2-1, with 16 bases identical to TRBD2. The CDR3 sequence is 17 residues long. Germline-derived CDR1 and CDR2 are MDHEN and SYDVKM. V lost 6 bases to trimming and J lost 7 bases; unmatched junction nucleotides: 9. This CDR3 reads CASSQGLAGGPRNEQFF. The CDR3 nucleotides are TGTGCCAGCAGCCAGGGACTAGCGGGAGGGCCTAGGAATGAGCAGTTCTTC.

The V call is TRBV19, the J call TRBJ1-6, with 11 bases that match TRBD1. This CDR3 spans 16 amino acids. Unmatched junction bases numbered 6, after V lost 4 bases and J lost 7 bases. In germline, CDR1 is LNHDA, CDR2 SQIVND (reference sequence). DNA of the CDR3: TGTGCCAGTAGTACGGGGGACAGGGGGACCAATTCACCCCTCCACTTT. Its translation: CASSTGDRGTNSPLHF.

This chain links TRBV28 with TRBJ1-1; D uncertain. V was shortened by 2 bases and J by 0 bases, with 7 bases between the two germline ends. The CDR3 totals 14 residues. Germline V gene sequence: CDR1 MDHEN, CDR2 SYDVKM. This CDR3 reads CASSLRGLNTEAFF. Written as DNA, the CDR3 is TGTGCCAGCAGTTTAAGAGGGTTGAACACTGAAGCTTTCTTT.

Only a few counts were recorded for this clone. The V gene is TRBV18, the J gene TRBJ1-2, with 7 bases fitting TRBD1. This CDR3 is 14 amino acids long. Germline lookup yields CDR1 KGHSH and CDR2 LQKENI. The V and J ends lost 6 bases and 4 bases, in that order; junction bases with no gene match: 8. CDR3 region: CASSEGAGAYGYTF. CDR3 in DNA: TGTGCCAGCTCCGAGGGGGCAGGGGCCTATGGCTACACCTTC.

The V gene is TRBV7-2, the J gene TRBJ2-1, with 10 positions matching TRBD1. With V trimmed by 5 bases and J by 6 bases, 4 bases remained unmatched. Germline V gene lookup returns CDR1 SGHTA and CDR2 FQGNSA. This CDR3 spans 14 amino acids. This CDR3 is CASSQGQGTNEQFF. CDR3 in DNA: TGTGCCAGCAGCCAGGGACAGGGGACCAATGAGCAGTTCTTC. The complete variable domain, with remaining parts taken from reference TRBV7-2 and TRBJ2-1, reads GAGVSQSPSNKVTEKGKDVELRCDPISGHTALYWYRQSLGQGLEFLIYFQGNSAPDKSGLPSDRFSAERTGGSVSTLTIQRTQQEDSAVYLCASSQGQGTNEQFFGPGTRLTVL.

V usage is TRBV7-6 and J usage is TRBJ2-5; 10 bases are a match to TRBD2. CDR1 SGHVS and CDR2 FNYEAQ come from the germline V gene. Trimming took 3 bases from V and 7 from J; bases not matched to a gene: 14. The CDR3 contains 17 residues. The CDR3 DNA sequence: TGTGCCAGCAGCTTTATAGCGGGGGGAACCTCAGGGGGGACCCAGTACTTC. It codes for CASSFIAGGTSGGTQYF.

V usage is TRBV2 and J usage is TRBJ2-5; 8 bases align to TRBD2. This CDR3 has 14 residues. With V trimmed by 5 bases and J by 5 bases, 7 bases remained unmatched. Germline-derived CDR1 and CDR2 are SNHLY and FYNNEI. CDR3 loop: CASSPGLGTETQYF. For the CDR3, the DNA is TGTGCCAGCAGTCCGGGACTAGGAACGGAGACCCAGTACTTC.

The CDR3 DNA reads TGTGCCAGCATGCAGGCCCTAAACTATGGCTACACCTTC. Its protein is CASMQALNYGYTF. The chain carries TRBV6-5 and TRBJ1-2, with no clear D. The V end was cut by 7 bases, the J end by 2 bases, with 11 bases between. The length of the CDR3 is 13 residues. CDR1 MNHEY and CDR2 SVGAGI come from the germline V gene.

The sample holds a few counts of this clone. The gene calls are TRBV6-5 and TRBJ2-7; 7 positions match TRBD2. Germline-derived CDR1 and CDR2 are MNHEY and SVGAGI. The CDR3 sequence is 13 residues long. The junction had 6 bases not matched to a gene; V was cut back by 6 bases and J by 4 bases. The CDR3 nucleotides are TGTGCCAGCAGCTCCTGGCGGGGGTACGAGCAGTACTTC. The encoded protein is CASSSWRGYEQYF.

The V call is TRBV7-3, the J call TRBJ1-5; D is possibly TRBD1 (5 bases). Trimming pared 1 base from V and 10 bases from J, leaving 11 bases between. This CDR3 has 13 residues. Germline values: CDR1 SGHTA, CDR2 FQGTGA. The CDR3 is CASSLSRQGPQHF. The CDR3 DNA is TGTGCCAGCAGCTTAAGTCGGCAGGGACCCCAGCATTTT.

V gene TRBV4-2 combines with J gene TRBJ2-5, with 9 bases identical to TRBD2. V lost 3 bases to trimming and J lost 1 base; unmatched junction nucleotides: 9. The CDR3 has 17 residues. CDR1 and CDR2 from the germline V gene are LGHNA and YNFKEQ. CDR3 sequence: CASSHGSSGGLQETQYF. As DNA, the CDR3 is TGTGCCAGCAGCCACGGAAGTAGCGGGGGCCTCCAAGAGACCCAGTACTTC.

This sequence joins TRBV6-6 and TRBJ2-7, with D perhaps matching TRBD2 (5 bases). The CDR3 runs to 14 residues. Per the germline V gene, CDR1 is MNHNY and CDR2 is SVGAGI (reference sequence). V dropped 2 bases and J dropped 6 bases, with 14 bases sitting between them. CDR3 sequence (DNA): TGTGCCAGCAGTTACCCCGGCCGAGAGGGCGAGCAGTACTTC. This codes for CASSYPGREGEQYF.

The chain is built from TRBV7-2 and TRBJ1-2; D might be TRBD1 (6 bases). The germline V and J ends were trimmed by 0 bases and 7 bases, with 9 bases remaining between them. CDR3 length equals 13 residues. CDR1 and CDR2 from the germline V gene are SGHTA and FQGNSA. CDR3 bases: TGTGCCAGCAGCTTAGCCAGGGGCGCTGGCTACACCTTC. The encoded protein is CASSLARGAGYTF.

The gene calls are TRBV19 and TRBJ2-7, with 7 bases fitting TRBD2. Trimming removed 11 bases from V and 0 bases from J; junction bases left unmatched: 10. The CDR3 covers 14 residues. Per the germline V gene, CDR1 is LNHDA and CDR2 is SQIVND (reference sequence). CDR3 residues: CASTRGGNSYEQYF. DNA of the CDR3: TGTGCCTCAACCCGCGGGGGTAACTCCTACGAGCAGTACTTC.

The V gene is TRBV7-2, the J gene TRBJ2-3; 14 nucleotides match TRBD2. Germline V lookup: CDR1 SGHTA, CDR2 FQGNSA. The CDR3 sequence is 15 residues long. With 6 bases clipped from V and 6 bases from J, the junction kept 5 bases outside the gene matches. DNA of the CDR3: TGTGCCAGCAGGACGACTAGCGGGGGGGCCGATACGCAGTATTTT. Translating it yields CASRTTSGGADTQYF.

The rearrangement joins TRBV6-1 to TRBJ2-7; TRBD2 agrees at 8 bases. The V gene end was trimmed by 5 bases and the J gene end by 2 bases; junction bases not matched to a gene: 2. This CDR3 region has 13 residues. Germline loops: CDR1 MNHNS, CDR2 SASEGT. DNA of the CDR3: TGTGCCAGCAGTCTACTAGCGGCCTACGAGCAGTACTTC. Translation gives CASSLLAAYEQYF.

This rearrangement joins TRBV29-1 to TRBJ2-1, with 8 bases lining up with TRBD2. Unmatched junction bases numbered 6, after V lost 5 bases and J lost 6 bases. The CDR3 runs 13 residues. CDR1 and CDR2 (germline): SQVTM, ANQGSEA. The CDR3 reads CSVPREGRNEQFF. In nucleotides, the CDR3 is TGCAGCGTTCCTCGGGAGGGCCGCAATGAGCAGTTCTTC.

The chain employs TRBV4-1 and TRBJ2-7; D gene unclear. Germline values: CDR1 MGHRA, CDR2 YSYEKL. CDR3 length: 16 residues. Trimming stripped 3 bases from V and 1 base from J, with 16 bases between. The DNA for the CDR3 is TGCGCCAGCAGCCATTCCGACACCCTGAAGTCCTACGAGCAGTACTTC. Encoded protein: CASSHSDTLKSYEQYF.

The DNA for the CDR3 is TGCAGCGTTGTGACAGGGGGGATCGGGGAGCTGTTTTTT. Residues: CSVVTGGIGELFF. This chain joins TRBV29-1 and TRBJ2-2, with 9 bases fitting TRBD1. Trimming at V came to 4 bases and at J to 7 bases, leaving 4 bases not matched to a gene. Germline lookup yields CDR1 SQVTM and CDR2 ANQGSEA. The CDR3 loop spans 13 amino acids.

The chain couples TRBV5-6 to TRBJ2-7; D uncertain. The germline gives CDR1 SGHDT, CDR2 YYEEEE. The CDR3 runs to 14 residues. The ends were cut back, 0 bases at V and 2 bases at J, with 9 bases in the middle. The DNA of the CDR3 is TGTGCCAGCAGCTTGGACAGTCCGCCCTACGAGCAGTACTTC. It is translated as CASSLDSPPYEQYF.

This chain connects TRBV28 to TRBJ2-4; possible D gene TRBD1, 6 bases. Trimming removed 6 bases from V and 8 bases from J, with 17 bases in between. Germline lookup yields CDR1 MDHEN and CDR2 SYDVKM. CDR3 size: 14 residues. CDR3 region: CASRTGATGYIQYF. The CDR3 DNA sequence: TGTGCCAGCAGGACAGGAGCCACGGGGTACATTCAGTACTTC.